Following are 13 T cell receptor beta chains from one sample sequenced in a study of shared clonotypes between healthy human individuals. Some clones are missing from TCRdb's copy, which holds only in-frame ones; the method was immunoSEQ multiplex PCR. The sample carries roughly 2.6 million clones, roughly nine tenths recorded once. Sequencing input: naive CD4+ T cells sorted from blood. Subset denoted: CD45RA+ positively selected. Every receptor here comes from a man younger than 30 in good health.

The V and J genes are TRBV2 and TRBJ1-3; D is ambiguous. CDR1 SNHLY and CDR2 FYNNEI come from the germline V gene. This CDR3 is 14 amino acids long. The V end lost 5 bases, the J end lost 0 bases, and 8 bases lay between the germline ends. CDR3 DNA sequence: TGTGCCAGCAGTCCACAGTTCTCTGGAAACACCATATATTTT. Its protein product is CASSPQFSGNTIYF.

V and J are TRBV7-2 and TRBJ2-3; TRBD2 matches at 12 bases. With V trimmed by 2 bases and J by 5 bases, 5 bases remained unmatched. The CDR3 loop spans 16 amino acids. Germline V gene sequence: CDR1 SGHTA, CDR2 FQGNSA. CDR3 protein: CASSLLAGGPGDTQYF. DNA of the CDR3: TGTGCCAGCAGCTTACTAGCGGGAGGGCCGGGAGATACGCAGTATTTT.

The chain links TRBV6-5 to TRBJ2-7; 9 nucleotides match TRBD1. J gave up 5 bases and V 2 bases, and 10 bases lay outside the gene matches. Germline-derived CDR1 and CDR2 are MNHEY and SVGAGI. CDR3 length: 16 residues. The CDR3 protein is CASSYRSGTGFNEQYF. The CDR3 nucleotides are TGTGCCAGCAGTTACAGATCCGGGACAGGGTTCAACGAGCAGTACTTC.

This clone turned up a few times. Different DNA sequences within this sample yield the same CDR3. The rearrangement links TRBV7-2 to TRBJ1-5; D uncertain. Germline-derived CDR1 and CDR2 are SGHTA and FQGNSA. CDR3 length: 13 residues. The ends were cut back, 2 bases at V and 3 bases at J, with 5 bases in the middle. The CDR3 reads CASSLTDNQPQHF. The CDR3 coding sequence is TGTGCCAGCAGCTTAACAGACAATCAGCCCCAGCATTTT. Full variable domain (remainder filled in from reference TRBV7-2 and TRBJ1-5): GAGVSQSPSNKVTEKGKDVELRCDPISGHTALYWYRQSLGQGLEFLIYFQGNSAPDKSGLPSDRFSAERTGGSVSTLTIQRTQQEDSAVYLCASSLTDNQPQHFGDGTRLSIL.

DNA for the CDR3: TGTGCCAGCAGGGAAGGACGTCCAACTAATGAAAAACTGTTTTTT. Amino acid sequence: CASREGRPTNEKLFF. This chain joins TRBV25-1 and TRBJ1-4; no definite D call. Trimming removed 6 bases from V and 0 bases from J, with 11 bases in between. The germline gives CDR1 MGHDK, CDR2 SYGVNS. CDR3 length: 15 amino acids.

Comment on this clone: Other nucleotide sequences in the sample specify the same CDR3. The rearrangement links TRBV30 to TRBJ2-2; D may be TRBD1 or TRBD2 (5 bases each). The CDR3 has 14 amino acids. Germline loops: CDR1 GTSNPN, CDR2 SVGIG (reference sequence). Trimming left V 2 bases short and J 3 bases short, with 10 bases between. CDR3 coding DNA: TGTGCCTGGAGTAGAGGGGATGACACCGGGGAGCTGTTTTTT. It translates to CAWSRGDDTGELFF.

The V and J genes are TRBV19 and TRBJ1-5, with D perhaps matching TRBD1 (6 bases). Deletions cut 9 bases from V and 11 bases from J, with 23 bases between. The V gene's germline CDR1 is LNHDA and CDR2 SQIVND (reference sequence). The CDR3 is 14 residues long. CDR3 bases: TGTGCCAGCATAAATCCCGGAGCCGACAGGACCCAGCATTTT. It specifies CASINPGADRTQHF.

Details on this clone: This sample also contains other DNA sequences that code for the same CDR3. The gene calls are TRBV5-1 and TRBJ2-4; D call uncertain. V lost 0 bases and J 0 bases, leaving 4 bases between the germline ends. The CDR3 totals 14 residues. Germline lookup yields CDR1 SGHRS and CDR2 YFSETQ. CDR3 bases: TGCGCCAGCAGCTTGGACGTAGCCAAAAACATTCAGTACTTC. Protein: CASSLDVAKNIQYF.

The chain employs TRBV19 and TRBJ2-1, with TRBD2 matching over 10 bases. Trimming at V came to 8 bases and at J to 4 bases, leaving 8 bases not matched to a gene. This CDR3 has 15 amino acids. CDR1 is LNHDA and CDR2 is SQIVND in the germline V gene (reference sequence). The DNA for the CDR3 is TGTGCCAGTCGGTTTAGCGGGGGGAAATACAATGAGCAGTTCTTC. It yields the protein CASRFSGGKYNEQFF.

This clone was detected only once. The V call is TRBV7-9, the J call TRBJ1-4, with 7 positions matching TRBD1. Germline V gene data show CDR1 as SEHNR and CDR2 as FQNEAQ (reference sequence). The CDR3 is 18 amino acids. The junction had 12 bases not matched to a gene; V was cut back by 1 base and J by 4 bases. CDR3 nucleotides: TGTGCCAGCAGCTTAGATTTGGGGACAGCACGCGGTAATGAAAAACTGTTTTTT. This encodes CASSLDLGTARGNEKLFF.

This clone has a single count. A read error may produce the germline difference seen at one junction end. Other DNA sequences in this sample translate to the same CDR3. The rearrangement uses TRBV5-1 and TRBJ2-3; D possibly uses TRBD1 or TRBD2 (6 bases each). This CDR3 comprises 15 residues. Per germline, CDR1 SGHRS and CDR2 YFSETQ. CDR3 loop: CASSAGTTSTDTQYF. CDR3 in DNA: TGCGCCAGCAGCGCTGGGACAACTAGCACGGATACGCAGTATTTT.

The chain employs TRBV14 and TRBJ2-2, with unresolved D. This CDR3 is built from 12 residues. Trimming shortened V by 1 base and J by 7 bases, and 4 bases separated the two germline ends. Germline V lookup: CDR1 SGHDN, CDR2 FVKESK. The CDR3 region has the DNA TGTGCCAGCAGCCAAGCGATCGGGGAGCTGTTTTTT. Translation gives CASSQAIGELFF.

The rearrangement uses TRBV6-5 and TRBJ1-5; D perhaps matches TRBD1 (6 bases). This CDR3 has 12 residues. From germline, CDR1 is MNHEY and CDR2 SVGAGI. Trimming pared 5 bases from V and 8 bases from J, leaving 10 bases between. CDR3 DNA: TGTGCCAGCAGTCGAGGGGGGGAGCCCCAGCATTTT. This translates into CASSRGGEPQHF.